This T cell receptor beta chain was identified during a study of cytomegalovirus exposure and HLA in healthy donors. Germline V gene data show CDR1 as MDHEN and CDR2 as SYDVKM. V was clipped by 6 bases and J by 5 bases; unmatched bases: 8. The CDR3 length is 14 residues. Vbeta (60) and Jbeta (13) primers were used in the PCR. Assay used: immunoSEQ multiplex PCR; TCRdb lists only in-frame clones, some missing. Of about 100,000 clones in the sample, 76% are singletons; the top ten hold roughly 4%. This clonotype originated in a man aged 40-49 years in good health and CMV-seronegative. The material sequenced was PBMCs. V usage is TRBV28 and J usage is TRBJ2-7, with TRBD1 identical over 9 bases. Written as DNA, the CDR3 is TGTGCCAGCAGAGCCCCCGGGACAGGGAACGAGCAGTACGTC. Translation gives CASRAPGTGNEQYV.